The 20 T cell receptor beta chains listed next were all sequenced from one sample in a study of blood T cell repertoires in COVID-19. This table comes from immunoSEQ multiplex PCR, and its TCRdb copy is limited to in-frame clones, with some not included. In the table there are approximately 160,000 clones, around 80% of which are singletons. Specimen: peripheral blood. The receptors shown here come from a woman aged 55-69 years with acute or convalescent COVID-19.

This clone was counted a few times. This CDR3 reads CASSLVVAGANEKLFF. The CDR3 nucleotides are TGTGCCAGCAGCTTAGTAGTAGCAGGGGCTAATGAAAAACTGTTTTTT. This rearrangement joins TRBV7-2 to TRBJ1-4; the D gene is possibly TRBD1 (6 bases). The CDR3 spans 16 residues. CDR1 is SGHTA and CDR2 is FQGNSA in the germline V gene. The V and J ends lost 1 base and 3 bases respectively, with 12 bases between them.

The rearrangement links TRBV24-1 to TRBJ1-2; 7 nucleotides agree with TRBD1. The germline gives CDR1 KGHDR, CDR2 SFDVKD. J lost 13 bases, V lost 2 bases, and 21 bases had no gene match. The CDR3 extends over 17 amino acids. The CDR3 sequence: CATSDSGTDLITRSITF. DNA of the CDR3: TGTGCCACCAGTGATTCGGGGACAGACTTAATCACCCGGTCGATCACCTTC.

The chain uses TRBV6-5 and TRBJ1-2; TRBD1 matches at 10 bases. CDR3 size: 14 residues. CDR1 and CDR2 (germline): MNHEY, SVGAGI. V lost 6 bases to trimming and J lost 4 bases; unmatched junction nucleotides: 5. The CDR3 DNA reads as TGTGCCAGCAGCGGGACAGGGGTGGGCTATGGCTACACCTTC. Protein: CASSGTGVGYGYTF.

The chain links TRBV19 to TRBJ1-4; a weak D match, TRBD1 (5 bases). Trimming shortened V by 2 bases and J by 4 bases, and 8 bases separated the two germline ends. Germline CDR1 and CDR2: LNHDA and SQIVND (reference sequence). The CDR3 has 14 amino acids. The CDR3 spells CASSIKTVNEKLFF. CDR3 DNA sequence: TGTGCCAGTAGTATAAAGACAGTTAATGAAAAACTGTTTTTT. The whole variable domain, remainder taken from reference TRBV19 and TRBJ1-4, is DGGITQSPKYLFRKEGQNVTLSCEQNLNHDAMYWYRQDPGQGLRLIYYSQIVNDFQKGDIAEGYSVSREKKESFPLTVTSAQKNPTAFYLCASSIKTVNEKLFFGSGTQLSVL.

The chain links TRBV24-1 to TRBJ2-2; the match to TRBD2 covers 8 bases. Germline lookup yields CDR1 KGHDR and CDR2 SFDVKD. The CDR3 runs 17 residues. The J segment lost 0 bases and the V segment lost 5 bases, leaving 7 bases of the junction unmatched. The CDR3 protein is CATSAPGRAANTGELFF. CDR3 DNA: TGTGCCACCAGTGCCCCCGGGAGGGCGGCGAACACCGGGGAGCTGTTTTTT.

This rearrangement joins TRBV19 to TRBJ2-5; a possible D gene is TRBD1 (6 bases). V was pared by 4 bases and J by 0 bases, with 15 bases between. The CDR3 contains 16 residues. The V gene's germline CDR1 is LNHDA and CDR2 SQIVND (reference sequence). CDR3 in DNA: TGTGCCAGTAGTAGTCCCGGGACATACTACCAAGAGACCCAGTACTTC. Amino acids: CASSSPGTYYQETQYF. Full variable domain (missing parts from reference TRBV19 and TRBJ2-5): DGGITQSPKYLFRKEGQNVTLSCEQNLNHDAMYWYRQDPGQGLRLIYYSQIVNDFQKGDIAEGYSVSREKKESFPLTVTSAQKNPTAFYLCASSSPGTYYQETQYFGPGTRLLVL.

The rearrangement uses TRBV5-8 and TRBJ2-2; tentatively, D is TRBD1 (5 bases). Germline CDR1 SGHTS, CDR2 YDEGEE. Trimming took 0 bases from V and 0 from J, leaving 12 bases between them. The CDR3 is 17 amino acids. CDR3 amino acids: CASSLGVGPSNTGELFF. The CDR3 DNA reads TGTGCCAGCAGCTTGGGGGTGGGGCCTTCGAACACCGGGGAGCTGTTTTTT.

The rearrangement uses TRBV6-6 and TRBJ1-2; 7 bases are shared with TRBD1. This CDR3 spans 15 amino acids. J gave up 1 base and V 6 bases, and 8 bases lay outside the gene matches. Per germline, CDR1 MNHNY and CDR2 SVGAGI (reference sequence). This CDR3 reads CASSSRQGINYGYTF. CDR3 nucleotide sequence: TGTGCCAGCAGCTCACGACAGGGAATTAACTATGGCTACACCTTC.

V usage is TRBV25-1 and J usage is TRBJ1-1, with D possibly matching TRBD1 (6 bases). Trimming removed 6 bases at V and 0 bases at J, with 8 bases between. The CDR3 sequence is 13 residues long. Per the germline V gene, CDR1 is MGHDK and CDR2 is SYGVNS. This CDR3 is CASRQGMNTEAFF. The CDR3 DNA reads as TGTGCCAGCAGACAGGGCATGAACACTGAAGCTTTCTTT. Complete variable domain (other parts from reference TRBV25-1 and TRBJ1-1): EADIYQTPRYLVIGTGKKITLECSQTMGHDKMYWYQQDPGMELHLIHYSYGVNSTEKGDLSSESTVSRIRTEHFPLTLESARPSHTSQYLCASRQGMNTEAFFGQGTRLTVV.

The chain recombines TRBV5-1 with TRBJ2-1; TRBD2 agrees at 15 bases. Germline CDR1 and CDR2: SGHRS and YFSETQ. This CDR3 spans 19 amino acids. After removal of 3 bases from V and 5 bases from J, the junction contained 12 bases not matched to a gene. CDR3: CASSSSPGTSGGPNNEQFF. CDR3 DNA: TGCGCCAGCAGCTCGAGTCCCGGGACTAGCGGGGGGCCAAACAATGAGCAGTTCTTC.

V and J are TRBV4-2 and TRBJ2-7, with 8 bases lining up with TRBD2. This CDR3 comprises 16 residues. CDR1 and CDR2 (germline): LGHNA, YNFKEQ. V dropped 2 bases and J dropped 7; count of bases not matched to a gene: 13. In DNA, the CDR3 is TGTGCCAGCAGCCAATACAACGGGGGGGCCTCCGGTGAGCAGTACTTC. Protein product: CASSQYNGGASGEQYF.

The chain joins TRBV4-3 to TRBJ1-2; no reliable D call. V was trimmed by 2 bases and J by 0 bases, leaving 10 bases between them. Germline values: CDR1 LGHNA, CDR2 YSLEER. The CDR3 runs 15 residues. CDR3 sequence reads: CASSQFLSSNYGYTF. In nucleotides, the CDR3 is TGCGCCAGCAGCCAATTTCTGTCTTCTAACTATGGCTACACCTTC.

This clone was found once. The chain is built from TRBV9 and TRBJ2-3; 8 bases line up with TRBD1. V shed 5 bases, J shed 3 bases, and the junction held 2 bases outside the gene matches. The CDR3 totals 13 residues. The germline CDR1 and CDR2 sequences are SGDLS and YYNGEE. CDR3: CASRDRVTDTQYF. In DNA, the CDR3 is TGTGCCAGCAGGGACAGGGTGACAGATACGCAGTATTTT.

This chain links TRBV6-5 with TRBJ1-1, with D unresolved. The germline gives CDR1 MNHEY, CDR2 SVGAGI. The CDR3 length is 15 residues. Trimming removed 5 bases from V and 2 bases from J, with 15 bases in between. The CDR3 DNA follows: TGTGCCAGCAGTCCCCCCGGGAGCCCCAACACTGAAGCTTTCTTT. Protein: CASSPPGSPNTEAFF.

This clone was seen more than once but under ten times. J is TRBJ2-7 and V is TRBV5-4, with a possible D match to TRBD1 (5 bases). This CDR3 contains 14 residues. Trimming removed 0 bases from V and 4 bases from J, with 11 bases in between. Germline CDR1 SGHNT, CDR2 YYREEE (reference sequence). The CDR3 loop is CASSLEAGFYEQYF. The CDR3 nucleotides are TGTGCCAGCAGCTTGGAGGCAGGGTTTTACGAGCAGTACTTC.

Of note for this clone: One end of the junction does not line up with germline, which may come from a read error. The V and J genes are TRBV7-7 and TRBJ2-5; perhaps TRBD2 as D (6 bases). Germline V gene lookup returns CDR1 SSHAT and CDR2 FNYEAQ (reference sequence). The CDR3 has 14 residues. The DNA for the CDR3 is TGTGCTAGCAGCTTAGAGGTTAGCGGAGAGACCCAGTACTTC. Its protein is CASSLEVSGETQYF.

The rearrangement links TRBV9 to TRBJ1-6; TRBD1 agrees at 9 bases. Trimming cost V 4 bases and J 8 bases; bases outside gene matches: 7. Germline assignment: CDR1 SGDLS and CDR2 YYNGEE. This CDR3 is 15 amino acids long. The CDR3 DNA is TGTGCCAGCAGCCCCTGGGACAGGGTGGATTCACCCCTCCACTTT. Amino acids: CASSPWDRVDSPLHF.

The V call is TRBV2, the J call TRBJ1-4, with TRBD1 as a possible D gene (6 bases). V lost 3 bases and J 4 bases, leaving 9 bases between the germline ends. CDR3 size: 14 residues. In germline, CDR1 is SNHLY, CDR2 FYNNEI. The CDR3 DNA is TGTGCCAGCAGTGAGGGAGGGGGTAATGAAAAACTGTTTTTT. Its translation is CASSEGGGNEKLFF.

The chain uses TRBV4-2 and TRBJ1-6, with D possibly TRBD1 on 5 matching bases. Trimming cost V 0 bases and J 9 bases, with 15 bases left between them. The length of the CDR3 is 16 residues. Germline lookup yields CDR1 LGHNA and CDR2 YNFKEQ. The CDR3 reads CASSQDWGGEGSPLHF. The DNA of the CDR3 is TGTGCCAGCAGCCAAGATTGGGGCGGAGAAGGTTCACCCCTCCACTTT.

This clone was recorded once. The CDR3 loop reads CSVVPASRTTSTGSEAFF. Here the CDR3 DNA reads TGCAGCGTTGTCCCAGCATCACGAACGACCTCCACGGGATCTGAAGCTTTCTTT. This chain connects TRBV29-1 to TRBJ1-1; D unresolved. The V end was cut by 4 bases, the J end by 6 bases, with 30 bases between. Germline V lookup: CDR1 SQVTM, CDR2 ANQGSEA. The CDR3 is 18 residues long.